This T cell receptor (beta chain) was profiled in a study of post-analysis software for immune sequencing data. Study-wide points: Same-batch samples co-clustered strongly by F measure. TRBV5-6, TRBV5-1 and TRBV20-1 belonged to a set of roughly five TRBV segments that were more frequent in patients than controls.

As concerns this clonotype: The antigen remains unidentified.

This CDR3 contains 13 residues. Germline CDR1 and CDR2: ENHRY and SYGVKD. Unique molecular identifiers featured in each of the TCR beta cDNA libraries. MiXCR was run by TCRdb on the PCR reads, yielding one entry per CDR3 protein. The sample lists more than 350,000 distinct CDR3 sequences, roughly 40% seen once, with around 8% in the top ten. The sequence was collected from a girl aged 2 to 10 with multiple sclerosis. The chain carries TRBV10-3 and TRBJ2-5; TRBD1 might be the D (6 bases). The end of the DNA fits TRBJ2-7 better, so the J call may be wrong. Material for sequencing was blood. In DNA, the CDR3 is TGTGCCATCAGTGGAGGCAGGGGCTACGAGCAGTACTTC. It is translated as CAISGGRGYEQYF.